This TCR beta chain derives from a study of blood T cells in healthy people across ages. This CDR3 has 13 amino acids. Germline V gene lookup returns CDR1 SGHDT and CDR2 YYEEEE. Trimming pared 4 bases from V and 4 bases from J, leaving 12 bases between. Concerning this clonotype itself: Its antigen remains unknown.

Then a second PCR, running about 6 to 11 cycles, was carried out with a sample-barcoded 5' primer and a J-beta primer mix. MiXCR was run by TCRdb on the 5' RACE reads, yielding one entry per CDR3 protein. Of hundreds of thousands of distinct CDR3 sequences in the sample, roughly 41% were seen once. Study conclusions and caveats: Without sorted subsets, naive and antigen-experienced compartments could not be conclusively compared. Both higher diversity and more naive CD4+ cells marked long-lived donors when set against aged donors. Age brought a roughly linear fall in TCR beta diversity measured per million T cells.

The genes are TRBV5-6 and TRBJ2-7, with D possibly TRBD1 on 6 matching bases. This clonotype was sampled from a man older than 75 in good health. Sequencing used blood. The CDR3 loop reads CASSNTGRYEQYF. The CDR3 DNA reads as TGTGCCAGCAGCAATACAGGGCGATACGAGCAGTACTTC. The full variable domain, rest sourced from reference TRBV5-6 and TRBJ2-7, is DAGVTQSPTHLIKTRGQQVTLRCSPKSGHDTVSWYQQALGQGPQFIFQYYEEEERQRGNFPDRFSGHQFPNYSSELNVNALLLGDSALYLCASSNTGRYEQYFGPGTRLTVT.